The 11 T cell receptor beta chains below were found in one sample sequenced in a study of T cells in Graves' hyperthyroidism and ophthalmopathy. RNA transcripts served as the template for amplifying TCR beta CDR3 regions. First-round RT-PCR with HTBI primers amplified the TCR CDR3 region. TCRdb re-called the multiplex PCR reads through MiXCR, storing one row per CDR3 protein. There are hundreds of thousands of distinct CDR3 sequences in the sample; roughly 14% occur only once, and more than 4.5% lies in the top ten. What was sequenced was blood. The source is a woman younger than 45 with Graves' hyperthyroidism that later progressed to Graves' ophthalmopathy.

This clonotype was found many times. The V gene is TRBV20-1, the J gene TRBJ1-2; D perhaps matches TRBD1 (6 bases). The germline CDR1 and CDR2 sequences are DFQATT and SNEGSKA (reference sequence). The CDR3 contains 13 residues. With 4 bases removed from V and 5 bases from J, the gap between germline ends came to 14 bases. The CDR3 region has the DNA TGCAGTGCTAAACAGGGCGAGGGATATGGCTACACCTTC. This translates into CSAKQGEGYGYTF.

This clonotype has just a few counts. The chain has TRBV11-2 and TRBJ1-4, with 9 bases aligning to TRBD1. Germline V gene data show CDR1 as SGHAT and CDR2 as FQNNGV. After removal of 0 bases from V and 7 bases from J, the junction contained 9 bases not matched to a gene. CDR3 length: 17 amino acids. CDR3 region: CASSLDGQGRGGEKLFF. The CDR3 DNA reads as TGTGCCAGCAGCTTAGACGGACAGGGGAGAGGGGGTGAAAAACTGTTTTTT.

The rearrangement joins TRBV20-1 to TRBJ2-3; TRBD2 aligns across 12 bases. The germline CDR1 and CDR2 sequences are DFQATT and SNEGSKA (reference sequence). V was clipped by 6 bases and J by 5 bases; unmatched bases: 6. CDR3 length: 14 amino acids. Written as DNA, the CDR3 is TGCAGTGCCGGGCCACTAGCGGGAGGAGATACGCAGTATTTT. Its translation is CSAGPLAGGDTQYF.

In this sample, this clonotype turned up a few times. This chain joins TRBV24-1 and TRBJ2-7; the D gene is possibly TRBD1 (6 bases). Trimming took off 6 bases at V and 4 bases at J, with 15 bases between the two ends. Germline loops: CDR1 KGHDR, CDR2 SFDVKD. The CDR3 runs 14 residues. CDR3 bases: TGTGCCACCAGTCCCCGGGACACCATTTACGAGCAGTACTTC. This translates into CATSPRDTIYEQYF.

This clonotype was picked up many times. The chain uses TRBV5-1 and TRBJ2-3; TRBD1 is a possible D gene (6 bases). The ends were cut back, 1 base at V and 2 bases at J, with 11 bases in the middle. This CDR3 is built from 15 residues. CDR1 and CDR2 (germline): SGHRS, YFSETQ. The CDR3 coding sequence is TGCGCCAGCAGCTTGACGACAGGATACACAGATACGCAGTATTTT. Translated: CASSLTTGYTDTQYF.

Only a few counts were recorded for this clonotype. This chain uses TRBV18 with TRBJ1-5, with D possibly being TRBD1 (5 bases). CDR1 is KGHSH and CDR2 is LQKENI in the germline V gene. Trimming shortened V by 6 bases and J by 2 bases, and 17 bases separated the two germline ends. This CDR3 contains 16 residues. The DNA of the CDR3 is TGTGCCAGCTCGCTGGGGACGGAACGTGGCAATCAGCCCCAGCATTTT. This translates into CASSLGTERGNQPQHF.

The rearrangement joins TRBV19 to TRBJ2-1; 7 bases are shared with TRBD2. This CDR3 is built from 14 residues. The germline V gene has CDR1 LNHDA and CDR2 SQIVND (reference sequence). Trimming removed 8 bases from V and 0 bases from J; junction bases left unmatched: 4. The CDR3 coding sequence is TGTGCCAGTGGGGGGGGGGTCTCCTACAATGAGCAGTTCTTC. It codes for CASGGGVSYNEQFF.

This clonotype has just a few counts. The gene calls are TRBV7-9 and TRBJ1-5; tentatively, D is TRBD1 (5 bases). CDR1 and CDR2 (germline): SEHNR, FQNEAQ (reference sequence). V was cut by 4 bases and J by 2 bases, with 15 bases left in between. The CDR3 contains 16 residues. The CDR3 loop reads CASSSSRGDGNQPQHF. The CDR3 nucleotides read TGTGCCAGCAGCTCTTCCCGGGGGGATGGCAATCAGCCCCAGCATTTT.

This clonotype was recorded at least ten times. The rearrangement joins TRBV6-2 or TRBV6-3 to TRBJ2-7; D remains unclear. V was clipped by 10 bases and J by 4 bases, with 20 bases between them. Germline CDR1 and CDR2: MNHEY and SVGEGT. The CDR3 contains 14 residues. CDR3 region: CATIQNTARYEQYF. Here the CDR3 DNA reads TGTGCCACCATCCAGAATACAGCTAGGTACGAGCAGTACTTC.

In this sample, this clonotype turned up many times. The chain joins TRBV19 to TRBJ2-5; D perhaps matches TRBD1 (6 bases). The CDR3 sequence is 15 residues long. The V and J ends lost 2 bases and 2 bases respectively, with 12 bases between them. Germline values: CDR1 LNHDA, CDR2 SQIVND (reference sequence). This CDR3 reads CASSIITGSQETQYF. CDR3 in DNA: TGTGCCAGTAGTATAATAACAGGGAGTCAAGAGACCCAGTACTTC.

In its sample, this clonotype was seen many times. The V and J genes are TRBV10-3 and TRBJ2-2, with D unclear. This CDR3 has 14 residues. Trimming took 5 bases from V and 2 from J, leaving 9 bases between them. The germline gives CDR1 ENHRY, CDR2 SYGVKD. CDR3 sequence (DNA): TGTGCCATCAGTAAAGAAATTAACACCGGGGAGCTGTTTTTT. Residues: CAISKEINTGELFF.